This T cell receptor (beta chain) was captured by sequencing in a study of shared clonotypes between healthy human individuals. Produced via immunoSEQ multiplex PCR; TCRdb's table is partial and in-frame only. This table has about 2.4 million clones, 93% appearing once. As for this clone: This CDR3 is also generated by other DNA sequences in the sample.

V was clipped by 4 bases and J by 4 bases; unmatched bases: 5. The CDR3 spans 15 residues. CDR1 SGHRS and CDR2 YFSETQ come from the germline V gene. Sequencing was performed on naive CD4+ T cells from PBMCs. Regarding subset: CD45RA+ positively selected. This chain uses TRBV5-1 with TRBJ2-1, with TRBD2 matching over 10 bases. The TCR comes from a man between 18 and 35 years old in good health. Some clones in this sample may be carry-over from other donors' samples. For the CDR3, the DNA is TGCGCCAGCAGCCACGGACTAGCGGATTACAATGAGCAGTTCTTC. Amino acid sequence: CASSHGLADYNEQFF.